This passage covers 16 T cell receptor beta chains from one sample sequenced in a study of blood T cells in healthy people across ages. The authors ran a second PCR of about 7 to 11 cycles using a sample-barcoded 5' primer and a J-beta primer mix. TCRdb passed the 5' RACE reads through MiXCR, listing each CDR3 protein once. The sample shows approximately 2,000,000 distinct CDR3 sequences, approximately 39% of them seen only once. The sequencing input was blood. The receptors were sampled from a human donor in good health.

This clonotype was seen a handful of times. The chain couples TRBV3-1 to TRBJ2-5; D gene ambiguous. V was pared by 5 bases and J by 2 bases, with 15 bases between. The V gene's germline CDR1 is LGHDT and CDR2 YNNKEL (reference sequence). CDR3 length: 15 amino acids. CDR3 coding DNA: TGTGCCAGCAGCAGTCGGACGGTGGGGCAAGAGACCCAGTACTTC. Translating it yields CASSSRTVGQETQYF.

This chain uses TRBV24-1 with TRBJ1-2; possible D gene TRBD1, 5 bases. CDR1 and CDR2 from the germline V gene are KGHDR and SFDVKD. V dropped 4 bases and J dropped 7 bases, with 12 bases sitting between them. The CDR3 length is 13 residues. In nucleotides, the CDR3 is TGTGCCACCAGTGACTCCGGACAACGTGGCTACACCTTC. Protein: CATSDSGQRGYTF.

CDR3 loop: CASSQDLADQPQHF. In DNA, the CDR3 is TGCGCCAGCAGCCAAGATCTGGCAGATCAGCCCCAGCATTTT. This chain connects TRBV4-1 to TRBJ1-5, with unresolved D. Per the germline V gene, CDR1 is MGHRA and CDR2 is YSYEKL. The CDR3 has 14 amino acids. Trimming cost V 0 bases and J 5 bases, with 8 bases left between them.

The rearrangement links TRBV12-3 or TRBV12-4 to TRBJ1-5, with D hard to call. With 6 bases removed from V and 2 bases from J, the gap between germline ends came to 11 bases. CDR3 length: 14 amino acids. The CDR3 loop reads CASRQGRGNQPQHF. The CDR3 DNA sequence: TGTGCCAGCAGACAAGGCCGGGGCAATCAGCCCCAGCATTTT.

A note on this clonotype: The junction shows a germline mismatch at one end, possibly a read error. V is TRBV6-2 or TRBV6-3 and J is TRBJ2-1; D is undetermined. The germline V gene has CDR1 MNHEY and CDR2 SVGEGT. CDR3 length equals 11 residues. The CDR3 DNA follows: TGTGCCAGCAGCCCCTACAGTGAGCAGTTCTTC. Its protein is CASSPYSEQFF.

The chain links TRBV6-5 to TRBJ2-5, with D possibly being TRBD1 (5 bases). Per germline, CDR1 MNHEY and CDR2 SVGAGI. The CDR3 has 15 residues. Trimming pared 4 bases from V and 1 base from J, leaving 13 bases between. CDR3 nucleotides: TGTGCCAGCAGTTCAACCAGGGTCCCCCAAGAGACCCAGTACTTC. Amino acids: CASSSTRVPQETQYF.

This clonotype was seen more than once but under ten times. The chain employs TRBV20-1 and TRBJ1-5; D is uncertain. The CDR3 totals 15 residues. V lost 4 bases and J lost 4, with 17 bases in between. The germline CDR1 and CDR2 sequences are DFQATT and SNEGSKA (reference sequence). This chain's CDR3 is CSAKREGGPNQPQHF. CDR3 sequence (DNA): TGCAGTGCTAAAAGGGAAGGAGGGCCTAATCAGCCCCAGCATTTT.

This chain connects TRBV11-2 to TRBJ2-1; perhaps TRBD2 as D (6 bases). Germline loops: CDR1 SGHAT, CDR2 FQNNGV. V was shortened by 6 bases and J by 6 bases, with 15 bases between the two germline ends. CDR3 length equals 14 residues. CDR3 amino acids: CASRFSGGFNEQFF. The CDR3 bases are TGTGCCAGCAGATTTAGCGGTGGGTTCAATGAGCAGTTCTTC. The full variable domain, with the rest looked up from reference TRBV11-2 and TRBJ2-1, is EAGVAQSPRYKIIEKRQSVAFWCNPISGHATLYWYQQILGQGPKLLIQFQNNGVVDDSQLPKDRFSAERLKGVDSTLKIQPAKLEDSAVYLCASRFSGGFNEQFFGPGTRLTVL.

The gene calls are TRBV20-1 and TRBJ2-5; D ambiguous. The J call is uncertain, as TRBJ2-7 better fits the DNA end. Germline V gene sequence: CDR1 DFQATT, CDR2 SNEGSKA (reference sequence). There are 12 residues in the CDR3. The CDR3 region is CSAVRESYEQYF. CDR3 in DNA: TGCAGTGCCGTAAGGGAATCCTACGAGCAGTACTTC.

This clonotype has a handful of counts. J is TRBJ2-7 and V is TRBV6-6, with TRBD2 matching 7 bases. The junction had 7 bases not matched to a gene; V was cut back by 2 bases and J by 0 bases. CDR1 and CDR2 (germline): MNHNY, SVGAGI (reference sequence). CDR3 length equals 16 residues. CDR3 in DNA: TGTGCCAGCAGTTACATGGAAGCGGGGTCCTCCTACGAGCAGTACTTC. It is translated as CASSYMEAGSSYEQYF.

The chain is built from TRBV4-3 and TRBJ2-1; possibly TRBD2 for D (5 bases). Trimming stripped 1 base from V and 3 bases from J, with 7 bases between. CDR3 length equals 14 residues. Germline V gives CDR1 LGHNA, CDR2 YSLEER. CDR3 sequence reads: CASSQVRDYNEQFF. CDR3 nucleotide sequence: TGCGCCAGCAGCCAAGTTCGGGACTACAATGAGCAGTTCTTC.

This chain uses TRBV27 with TRBJ2-3, with D possibly TRBD1 on 6 matching bases. Germline lookup yields CDR1 MNHEY and CDR2 SMNVEV (reference sequence). V was trimmed by 3 bases and J by 1 base, leaving 11 bases between them. CDR3 length: 15 residues. CDR3: CASSFSQGGTDTQYF. The CDR3 region has the DNA TGTGCCAGCAGTTTCTCACAGGGAGGCACAGATACGCAGTATTTT.

This clonotype occurred many times. CDR3 protein: CSVGIGETQYF. The CDR3 nucleotides read TGCAGCGTTGGGATCGGAGAGACCCAGTACTTC. The rearrangement uses TRBV29-1 and TRBJ2-5; D gene ambiguous. V gave up 4 bases and J gave up 4 bases, with 7 bases separating them. The CDR3 is made up of 11 amino acids. Germline V CDR1 and CDR2: SQVTM, ANQGSEA.

The table lists this clonotype with many counts. The chain joins TRBV12-3 or TRBV12-4 to TRBJ1-1; TRBD1 might be the D (6 bases). The CDR3 loop spans 13 amino acids. V gave up 9 bases and J gave up 3 bases, with 14 bases separating them. CDR3 coding DNA: TGTGCCAGTTCCCAGGGGCGCGACACTGAAGCTTTCTTT. This codes for CASSQGRDTEAFF.

With respect to this clonotype: The junction shows a germline mismatch at one end, possibly a read error. This CDR3 is CASRQGSTINYGCTF. DNA of the CDR3: TGCGCCAGCAGGCAAGGAAGTACTATAAACTATGGCTGCACCTTC. The rearrangement joins TRBV5-1 to TRBJ1-2; D remains ambiguous. Germline V gene data show CDR1 as SGHRS and CDR2 as YFSETQ. CDR3 size: 15 residues.

The V and J genes are TRBV7-2 and TRBJ1-3; unclear D gene. The CDR3 runs 14 residues. V lost 0 bases, J lost 2 bases, and 5 bases lay in between. Per the germline V gene, CDR1 is SGHTA and CDR2 is FQGNSA. The CDR3 coding sequence is TGTGCCAGCAGCTTAGCTGGGACTGGAAACACCATATATTTT. It is translated as CASSLAGTGNTIYF.